Each of the 24 T cell receptor beta chains below was sequenced from the same sample in a study of cytomegalovirus exposure and HLA in healthy donors. The primer mix had 60 Vbeta and 13 Jbeta primers. Data came from immunoSEQ multiplex PCR; TCRdb stores just in-frame clones and leaves some out. The repertoire consists of about 160,000 clones, with roughly 80% occurring once and the leading ten covering 8.5%. Input material: PBMCs. All receptors derive from a male donor in good health and CMV-seropositive.

J is TRBJ1-4 and V is TRBV11-2; a possible D gene is TRBD1 (5 bases). V dropped 3 bases and J dropped 8 bases, with 13 bases sitting between them. Germline CDR1 and CDR2: SGHAT and FQNNGV. The CDR3 sequence is 14 residues long. The CDR3 reads CASSFLSGTEKLFF. The CDR3 region has the DNA TGTGCCAGCAGCTTCCTCAGCGGGACGGAAAAACTGTTTTTT.

V usage is TRBV7-8 and J usage is TRBJ1-1, with D perhaps TRBD1 (5 bases). V gave up 0 bases and J gave up 6 bases, with 14 bases separating them. This CDR3 has 15 residues. The germline gives CDR1 SGHVS, CDR2 FQNEAQ. This chain's CDR3 is CASSLAEGVRSEAFF. CDR3 in DNA: TGTGCCAGCAGCTTAGCGGAAGGGGTCAGGTCTGAAGCTTTCTTT. The full variable domain, rest sourced from reference TRBV7-8 and TRBJ1-1, is GAGVSQSPRYKVAKRGQDVALRCDPISGHVSLFWYQQALGQGPEFLTYFQNEAQLDKSGLPSDRFFAERPEGSVSTLKIQRTQQEDSAVYLCASSLAEGVRSEAFFGQGTRLTVV.

As concerns this clone: One end of the junction varies from germline; a read error may be responsible. The identical CDR3 is also encoded by other nucleotide sequences in the sample. The chain uses TRBV5-8 and TRBJ2-5, with D perhaps TRBD1 (5 bases). Germline V gene lookup returns CDR1 SGHTS and CDR2 YDEGEE. CDR3 length: 17 amino acids. CDR3 nucleotides: TGCGCCAGCAGCCAAGATCTTTGGAAGGGGAACCAAGAGACCCAGTACTTC. It specifies CASSQDLWKGNQETQYF.

The chain combines TRBV5-1 with TRBJ2-2; no clear D. Germline V gene lookup returns CDR1 SGHRS and CDR2 YFSETQ. V lost 0 bases and J lost 1, with 10 bases in between. This CDR3 is built from 16 residues. CDR3 DNA sequence: TGCGCCAGCAGCTTGGAATTACAGATGAACACCGGGGAGCTGTTTTTT. As protein: CASSLELQMNTGELFF.

The rearrangement uses TRBV14 and TRBJ2-3; D not certain. This CDR3 has 12 residues. Deletions cut 4 bases from V and 5 bases from J, with 7 bases between. From germline, CDR1 is SGHDN and CDR2 FVKESK. CDR3 sequence reads: CASSPLGDTQYF. CDR3 DNA sequence: TGTGCCAGCAGCCCCCTCGGAGATACGCAGTATTTT. Complete variable domain (other parts from reference TRBV14 and TRBJ2-3): EAGVTQFPSHSVIEKGQTVTLRCDPISGHDNLYWYRRVMGKEIKFLLHFVKESKQDESGMPNNRFLAERTGGTYSTLKVQPAELEDSGVYFCASSPLGDTQYFGPGTRLTVL.

The CDR3: CASSLGSGRAAYEQYF. CDR3 sequence (DNA): TGTGCCAGCAGTCTGGGCAGCGGGAGGGCCGCGTACGAGCAGTACTTC. The rearrangement uses TRBV5-6 and TRBJ2-7; 10 bases fit TRBD2. The CDR3 is made up of 16 amino acids. The germline V gene has CDR1 SGHDT and CDR2 YYEEEE. V shed 5 bases, J shed 4 bases, and the junction held 12 bases outside the gene matches.

The chain couples TRBV18 to TRBJ2-7; TRBD2 matches 7 bases. Looked up from germline, CDR1 is KGHSH and CDR2 is LQKENI. V trimming: 4 bases; J trimming: 2 bases; junction bases outside the gene matches: 5. CDR3 length equals 14 residues. The CDR3 DNA reads as TGTGCCAGCTCACGGCGACGGGGGGCCTACGAGCAGTACTTC. As protein: CASSRRRGAYEQYF. Variable domain in full (rest from reference TRBV18 and TRBJ2-7): NAGVMQNPRHLVRRRGQEARLRCSPMKGHSHVYWYRQLPEEGLKFMVYLQKENIIDESGMPKERFSAEFPKEGPSILRIQQVVRGDSAAYFCASSRRRGAYEQYFGPGTRLTVT.

The chain couples TRBV30 to TRBJ2-7, with a tentative D call TRBD1 (6 bases). CDR3 size: 13 residues. With 6 bases removed from V and 2 bases from J, the gap between germline ends came to 14 bases. Looked up from germline, CDR1 is GTSNPN and CDR2 is SVGIG (reference sequence). CDR3 nucleotides: TGTGCCTGCCTCACAGGGCTAACCTACGAGCAGTACTTC. Protein product: CACLTGLTYEQYF.

The rearrangement joins TRBV5-5 to TRBJ1-2; 9 bases align to TRBD1. The germline V gene encodes CDR1 SGHKS and CDR2 YYEKEE (reference sequence). Losses at the gene ends were 3 bases for V and 5 bases for J; bases not matched to a gene: 5. The CDR3 runs to 14 residues. The CDR3 nucleotides read TGTGCCAGCAGCTCACAGGGGGCGCGGTATGGCTACACCTTC. Protein product: CASSSQGARYGYTF.

The V gene is TRBV7-2, the J gene TRBJ2-2; D not resolved. CDR1 and CDR2 (germline): SGHTA, FQGNSA. There are 16 residues in the CDR3. The V gene lost 5 bases and the J gene lost 1 base, with 14 bases spanning the gap. The chain's CDR3 is CASSLRMWLNTGELFF. CDR3 coding DNA: TGTGCCAGCAGCCTAAGAATGTGGTTGAACACCGGGGAGCTGTTTTTT.

The CDR3 loop is CASSRSGKGGQETQYF. The DNA for the CDR3 is TGTGCCAGCAGCCGCTCAGGGAAGGGAGGCCAAGAGACCCAGTACTTC. The chain uses TRBV5-8 and TRBJ2-5, with a possible D match to TRBD2 (6 bases). CDR1 is SGHTS, CDR2 YDEGEE, per germline. V was shortened by 4 bases and J by 1 base, with 17 bases between the two germline ends. There are 16 residues in the CDR3.

The V call is TRBV19, the J call TRBJ1-5; the D is unclear. The germline V gene encodes CDR1 LNHDA and CDR2 SQIVND (reference sequence). This CDR3 has 15 residues. V lost 0 bases and J lost 3, with 9 bases in between. CDR3 sequence: CASSIEAGPNQPQHF. The CDR3 DNA is TGTGCCAGTAGTATAGAAGCAGGCCCCAATCAGCCCCAGCATTTT.

The chain combines TRBV6-5 with TRBJ2-7, with D possibly being TRBD1 (5 bases). With 6 bases removed from V and 4 bases from J, the gap between germline ends came to 7 bases. The CDR3 is 11 amino acids. Germline CDR1 and CDR2: MNHEY and SVGAGI. CDR3 in amino acids: CASRQGYEQYF. CDR3 in DNA: TGTGCCAGCAGGCAGGGTTACGAGCAGTACTTC.

The chain recombines TRBV7-2 with TRBJ1-2; 10 bases map to TRBD1. CDR3 size: 14 residues. Germline CDR1 SGHTA, CDR2 FQGNSA. Trimming at V came to 4 bases and at J to 8 bases, leaving 7 bases not matched to a gene. The CDR3 here is CASSYPRTGGGYTF. CDR3 sequence (DNA): TGTGCCAGCAGCTACCCTCGGACAGGGGGAGGCTACACCTTC.

The J gene is TRBJ2-7, the V gene TRBV19; the match to TRBD2 covers 8 bases. This CDR3 has 13 amino acids. Trimming at V came to 7 bases and at J to 2 bases, leaving 4 bases not matched to a gene. From germline, CDR1 is LNHDA and CDR2 SQIVND (reference sequence). The CDR3 sequence is CASKAGGTYEQYF. Here the CDR3 DNA reads TGTGCCAGTAAGGCGGGAGGTACCTACGAGCAGTACTTC.

This clone was picked up a small number of times. An end of the junction does not agree with germline; a read error may underlie this. The chain is built from TRBV11-3 and TRBJ2-6, with D possibly being TRBD1 (7 bases). Germline values: CDR1 SGHNT, CDR2 YENEEA. This CDR3 is 18 amino acids long. As DNA, the CDR3 is TGTGCCAGCAGCTTAGCCCAGGGGGGTACATCTGGGGCCAACGGCCTGACTTTC. Protein: CASSLAQGGTSGANGLTF. The full variable domain, its missing parts supplied by reference TRBV11-3 and TRBJ2-6, is EAGVVQSPRYKIIEKKQPVAFWCNPISGHNTLYWYLQNLGQGPELLIRYENEEAVDDSQLPKDRFSAERLKGVDSTLKIQPAELGDSAVYLCASSLAQGGTSGANGLTFGAGSRLTVL.

This clone was observed a single time. The V gene is TRBV18, the J gene TRBJ1-5, with TRBD1 matching over 8 bases. Trimming removed 5 bases from V and 5 bases from J; junction bases left unmatched: 2. Germline-derived CDR1 and CDR2 are KGHSH and LQKENI. This CDR3 contains 13 residues. This CDR3 is CASSAGQDQPQHF. The CDR3 DNA is TGTGCCAGCTCAGCGGGACAGGATCAGCCCCAGCATTTT. The full variable domain, its missing parts supplied by reference TRBV18 and TRBJ1-5, is NAGVMQNPRHLVRRRGQEARLRCSPMKGHSHVYWYRQLPEEGLKFMVYLQKENIIDESGMPKERFSAEFPKEGPSILRIQQVVRGDSAAYFCASSAGQDQPQHFGDGTRLSIL.

This rearrangement joins TRBV29-1 to TRBJ2-5; D is undetermined. From germline, CDR1 is SQVTM and CDR2 ANQGSEA. V was clipped by 4 bases and J by 1 base, with 7 bases between them. The CDR3 consists of 12 residues. DNA for the CDR3: TGCAGCGTTGCGGTCGGCCAAGAGACCCAGTACTTC. Protein sequence: CSVAVGQETQYF. Variable domain in full (rest from reference TRBV29-1 and TRBJ2-5): SAVISQKPSRDICQRGTSLTIQCQVDSQVTMMFWYRQQPGQSLTLIATANQGSEATYESGFVIDKFPISRPNLTFSTLTVSNMSPEDSSIYLCSVAVGQETQYFGPGTRLLVL.

V usage is TRBV28 and J usage is TRBJ2-7, with TRBD1 matching over 7 bases. V trimming: 6 bases; J trimming: 2 bases; junction bases outside the gene matches: 4. This CDR3 region has 13 residues. Germline-derived CDR1 and CDR2 are MDHEN and SYDVKM. CDR3 coding DNA: TGTGCCAGCAGGGAACAGGGGACCTACGAGCAGTACTTC. Amino acid sequence: CASREQGTYEQYF. Looking up the rest from reference TRBV28 and TRBJ2-7 gives the full variable domain: DVKVTQSSRYLVKRTGEKVFLECVQDMDHENMFWYRQDPGLGLRLIYFSYDVKMKEKGDIPEGYSVSREKKERFSLILESASTNQTSMYLCASREQGTYEQYFGPGTRLTVT.

The gene calls are TRBV5-5 and TRBJ1-5, with TRBD1 identical over 7 bases. The CDR3 sequence is 14 residues long. The trim removed 4 bases at V and 7 bases at J, leaving 8 bases unmatched. Germline CDR1 SGHKS, CDR2 YYEKEE (reference sequence). As DNA, the CDR3 is TGTGCCAGCAGCACCGGGACAGCGGGCCAGCCCCAGCATTTT. Translation: CASSTGTAGQPQHF.

The chain uses TRBV28 and TRBJ2-1, with TRBD2 matching over 16 bases. V trimming: 3 bases; J trimming: 7 bases; junction bases outside the gene matches: 12. CDR1 and CDR2 (germline): MDHEN, SYDVKM. The CDR3 totals 19 residues. The CDR3 region has the DNA TGTGCCAGCAGTTTGACCTACCTCGGGACTAGCGGGAGGGGAAATGAGCAGTTCTTC. Its protein product is CASSLTYLGTSGRGNEQFF.

This rearrangement joins TRBV9 to TRBJ1-1; D gene uncertain. The CDR3 loop spans 13 amino acids. The ends were cut back, 0 bases at V and 6 bases at J, with 9 bases in the middle. CDR1 SGDLS and CDR2 YYNGEE come from the germline V gene. The CDR3 DNA follows: TGTGCCAGCAGCGTAGCCGGGATCGCTGAAGCTTTCTTT. Translated: CASSVAGIAEAFF.

The V and J genes are TRBV9 and TRBJ2-7, with TRBD1 identical over 7 bases. The CDR3 is 15 amino acids. The V gene end was trimmed by 0 bases and the J gene end by 7 bases; junction bases not matched to a gene: 10. Per germline, CDR1 SGDLS and CDR2 YYNGEE. As DNA, the CDR3 is TGTGCCAGCAGCGTAGCGGCTACCGGGACAGATGAGCAGTACTTC. Protein sequence: CASSVAATGTDEQYF.

The sample holds one count of this clone. The chain combines TRBV2 with TRBJ1-5; 10 nucleotides line up with TRBD1. Trimming at V came to 6 bases and at J to 7 bases, leaving 6 bases not matched to a gene. Per germline, CDR1 SNHLY and CDR2 FYNNEI. There are 14 residues in the CDR3. CDR3 residues: CASRRQGAKQPQHF. CDR3 nucleotide sequence: TGTGCCAGCAGGAGACAGGGGGCAAAGCAGCCCCAGCATTTT.